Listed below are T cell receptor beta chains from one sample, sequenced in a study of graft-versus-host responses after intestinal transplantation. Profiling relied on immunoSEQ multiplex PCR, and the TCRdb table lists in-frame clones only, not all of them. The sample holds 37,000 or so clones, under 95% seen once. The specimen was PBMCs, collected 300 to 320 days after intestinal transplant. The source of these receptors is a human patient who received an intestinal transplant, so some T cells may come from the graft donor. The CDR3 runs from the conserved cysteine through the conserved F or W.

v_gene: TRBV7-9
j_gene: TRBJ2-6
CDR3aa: CASSSSRGRPNSGANVLTF

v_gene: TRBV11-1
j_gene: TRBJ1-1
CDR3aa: CASSETRQGTEAFF

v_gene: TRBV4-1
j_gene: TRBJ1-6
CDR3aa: CASSQSNTLGSPLHF

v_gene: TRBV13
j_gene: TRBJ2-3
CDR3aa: CASSPGTDTQYF

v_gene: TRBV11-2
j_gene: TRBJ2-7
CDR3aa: CASSLDRDSSYEQYF

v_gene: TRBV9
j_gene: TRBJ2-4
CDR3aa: CASSVRGLAVDIQYF

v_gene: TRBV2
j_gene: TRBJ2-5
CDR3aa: CASSEWGRGRETQYF

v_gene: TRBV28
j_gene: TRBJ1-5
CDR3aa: CASSYYTGPGQPQHF

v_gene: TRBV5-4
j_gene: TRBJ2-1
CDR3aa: CASKPSGGNEQFF

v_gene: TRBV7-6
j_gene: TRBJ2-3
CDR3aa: CASSPSWRGASSTDTQYF

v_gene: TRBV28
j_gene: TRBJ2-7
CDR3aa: CASSSLFYEQYF